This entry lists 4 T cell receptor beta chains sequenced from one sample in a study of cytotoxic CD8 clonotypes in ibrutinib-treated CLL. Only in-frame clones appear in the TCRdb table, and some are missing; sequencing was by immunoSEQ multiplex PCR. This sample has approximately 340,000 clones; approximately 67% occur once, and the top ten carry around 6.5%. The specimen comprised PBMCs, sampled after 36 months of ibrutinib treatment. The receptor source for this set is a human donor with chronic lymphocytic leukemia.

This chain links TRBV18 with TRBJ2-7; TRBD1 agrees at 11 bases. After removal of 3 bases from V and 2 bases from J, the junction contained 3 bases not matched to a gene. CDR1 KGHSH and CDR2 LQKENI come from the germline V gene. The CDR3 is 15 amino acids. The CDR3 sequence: CASSPGTGGTYEQYF. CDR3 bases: TGTGCCAGCTCACCCGGGACAGGGGGTACCTACGAGCAGTACTTC.

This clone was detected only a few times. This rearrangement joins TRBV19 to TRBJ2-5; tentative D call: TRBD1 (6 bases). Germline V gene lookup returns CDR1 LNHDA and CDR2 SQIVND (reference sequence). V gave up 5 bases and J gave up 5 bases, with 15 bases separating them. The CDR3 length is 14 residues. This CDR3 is CASSFSTTGETQYF. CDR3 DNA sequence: TGTGCCAGTAGTTTTTCGACCACAGGGGAGACCCAGTACTTC.

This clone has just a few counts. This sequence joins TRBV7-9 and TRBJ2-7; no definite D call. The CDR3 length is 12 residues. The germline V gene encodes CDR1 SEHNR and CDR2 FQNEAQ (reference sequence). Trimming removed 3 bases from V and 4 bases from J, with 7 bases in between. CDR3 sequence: CASSLEPYEQYF. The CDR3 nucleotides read TGTGCCAGCAGCTTGGAACCATACGAGCAGTACTTC.

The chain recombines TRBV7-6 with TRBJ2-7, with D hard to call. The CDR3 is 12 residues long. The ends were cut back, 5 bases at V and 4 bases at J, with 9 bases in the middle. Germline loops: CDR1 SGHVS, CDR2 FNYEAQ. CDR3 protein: CASSDDVYEQYF. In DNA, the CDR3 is TGTGCCAGCAGCGACGACGTATACGAGCAGTACTTC.